This TCR beta chain was obtained from a study of monozygotic twins with cystic fibrosis. Of note for this clone: No antigen is known for it.

General observations from the study: Age, concordance and disease severity did not associate with shared CDR3 numbers.

The germline gives CDR1 SGHTA, CDR2 FQGNSA. The V gene lost 5 bases and the J gene lost 2 bases, with 10 bases spanning the gap. This CDR3 has 13 amino acids. The data were produced by immunoSEQ multiplex PCR, yet TCRdb's version contains in-frame clones alone and is incomplete. The top ten clones hold roughly 1.4% of a sample with almost 20,000 clones, under 95% of them seen once. The chain couples TRBV7-2 to TRBJ2-7, with unresolved D. The sequenced sample was blood. The sequence was obtained from a girl aged 2 to 10 with cystic fibrosis. Here the CDR3 reads CASSPTYPYEQYF. CDR3 coding DNA: TGTGCCAGCAGCCCTACTTACCCCTACGAGCAGTACTTC.